This T cell receptor beta chain derives from a study of CD4+ T cells in melanoma. As to this clone: The antigen is undetermined.

General study results and limits: CD8+ T cell, macrophage and B cell function reportedly correlated with neoantigen-specific CD4+ T cells. Neoantigen-specific CD4+ T cells in melanoma reportedly had diverse differentiation states.

Germline lookup yields CDR1 SEHNR and CDR2 FQNEAQ (reference sequence). The CDR3 runs to 13 residues. Trimming cost V 1 base and J 9 bases, with 10 bases left between them. TCRdb's copy holds only in-frame clones and misses some; the assay was immunoSEQ multiplex PCR. The repertoire includes roughly 52,000 clones, over 60% of them detected once, and approximately 5% sits in the top ten. The chain couples TRBV7-9 to TRBJ1-3; D is unclear. Material: tumor tissue. This clonotype originated in a human donor with melanoma. CDR3 coding DNA: TGTGCCAGCAGCTTAGTTCGGGTGCCCACCATATATTTT. It yields the protein CASSLVRVPTIYF.